The following is a TCR beta chain sequence with its context. This study enrolled people aged about 18 to 90 from about two dozen US geographic areas. Cohort allocation depended upon clinical history that participants reported. Two negative PCRs, clearance, or symptom resolution were required of recovered Cohort 3 donors. Generated by immunoSEQ multiplex PCR, the TCRdb table keeps only in-frame clones and is missing some. This sample yields roughly 500,000 clones, of which 88% are seen a single time; 6.5% to 9.5% belongs to the top ten. The data stem from a study of blood T cell repertoires in COVID-19. Study background: Samples representing acute and convalescent COVID-19 were sourced from the United States, Italy and Spain.

The CDR3 extends over 15 amino acids. V trimming: 3 bases; J trimming: 5 bases; junction bases outside the gene matches: 9. Germline CDR1 MNHNS, CDR2 SASEGT. The sample comprised PBMCs or T cells enriched from blood (not recorded which). This receptor was taken from a woman aged 55-70 years who had recovered from COVID-19. The gene calls are TRBV6-1 and TRBJ1-2; 7 bases match TRBD1. The CDR3 DNA is TGTGCCAGCAGTGAGGGGCACAGGGGAATTTATGGCTACACCTTC. It specifies CASSEGHRGIYGYTF.